This TCR beta chain was sequenced during a study of regulatory T cells in long-lasting Graves disease. Described time point: persistent/refractory GD, antithyroid drugs over 5 years with positive TRAb. Isolated PBMC RNA provided the starting material for the TCR library. In each case, Graves' disease was diagnosed per American Thyroid Association guidelines. iRepertoire HTBI primers and Arm-PCR of CDR3 regions built TCR beta libraries. TCRdb fed the multiplex PCR reads into MiXCR, producing one record per CDR3 protein. The table shows about 660,000 distinct CDR3 sequences, with approximately 31% occurring only once. This clonotype was counted at least ten times. The antigen is undetermined. The CDR3 has 15 amino acids. Germline trimming cut 5 bases from V and 5 bases from J; bases unmatched to any gene: 12. Notes on the study in general: Analysis covered peripheral blood alone, not thyroid tissue.

The J gene is TRBJ2-7, the V gene TRBV12-3 or TRBV12-4, with TRBD1 identical over 7 bases. The starting material was peripheral blood mononuclear cells (PBMCs), obtained when the disease was refractory, from a patient treated with antithyroid drugs. The sequence was collected from a female donor with Graves disease. Written as DNA, the CDR3 is TGTGCCAGCAGTACGTACAGGGGAGTACGGGACGAGCAGTACTTC. Its protein is CASSTYRGVRDEQYF.